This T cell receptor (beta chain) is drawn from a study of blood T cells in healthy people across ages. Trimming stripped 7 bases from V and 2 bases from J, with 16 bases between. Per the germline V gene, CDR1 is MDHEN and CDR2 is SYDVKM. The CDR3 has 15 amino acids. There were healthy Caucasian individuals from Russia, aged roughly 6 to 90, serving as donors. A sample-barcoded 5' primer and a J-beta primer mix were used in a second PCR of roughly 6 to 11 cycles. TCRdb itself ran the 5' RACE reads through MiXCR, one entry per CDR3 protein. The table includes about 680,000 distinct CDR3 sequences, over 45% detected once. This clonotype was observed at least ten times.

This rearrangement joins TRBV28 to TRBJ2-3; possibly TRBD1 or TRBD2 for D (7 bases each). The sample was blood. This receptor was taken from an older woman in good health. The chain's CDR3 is CASKRDRSFTDTQYF. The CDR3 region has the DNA TGTGCCAGCAAGCGGGACAGAAGTTTCACAGATACGCAGTATTTT.